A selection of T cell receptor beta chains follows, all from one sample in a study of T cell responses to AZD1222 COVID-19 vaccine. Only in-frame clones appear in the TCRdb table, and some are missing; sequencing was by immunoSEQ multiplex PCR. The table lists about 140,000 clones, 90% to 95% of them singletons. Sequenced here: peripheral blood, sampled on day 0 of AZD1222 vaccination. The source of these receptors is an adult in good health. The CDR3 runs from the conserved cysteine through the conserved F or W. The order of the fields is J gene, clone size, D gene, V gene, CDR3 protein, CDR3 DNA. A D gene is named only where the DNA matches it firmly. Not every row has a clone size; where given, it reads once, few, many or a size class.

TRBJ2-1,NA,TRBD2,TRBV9,CASSAHTSGGINEQFF,TGTGCCAGCAGCGCACACACTAGCGGGGGGATTAATGAGCAGTTCTTC
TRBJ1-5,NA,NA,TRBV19,CATLLGGFYSNQPQHF,TGTGCCACCCTACTAGGCGGCTTCTATAGCAATCAGCCCCAGCATTTT
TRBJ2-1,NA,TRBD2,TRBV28,CASSWETGGGNEQFF,TGTGCCAGCAGTTGGGAGACGGGAGGTGGCAATGAGCAGTTCTTC
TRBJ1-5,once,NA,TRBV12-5,CASATRGAGNGQPQHF,TGTGCTAGTGCCACCCGCGGGGCAGGGAACGGGCAGCCCCAGCATTTT
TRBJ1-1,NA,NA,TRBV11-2,CASTPGGQGRGTEAFF,TGTGCCAGCACCCCAGGTGGACAAGGACGGGGGACTGAAGCTTTCTTT
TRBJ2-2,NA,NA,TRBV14,CASSQLGLITGELFF,TGTGCCAGCAGCCAACTGGGACTCATCACCGGGGAGCTGTTTTTT
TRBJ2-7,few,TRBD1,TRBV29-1,CSVARDRRDEQYF,TGCAGCGTCGCCCGGGACAGAAGGGACGAGCAGTACTTC
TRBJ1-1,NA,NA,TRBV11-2,CASSLDSRYTEAFF,TGTGCCAGCAGCTTAGATTCAAGGTACACTGAAGCTTTCTTT
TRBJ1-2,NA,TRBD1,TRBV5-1,CASSLVAGGKVGYTF,TGCGCCAGCAGCTTGGTGGCAGGGGGCAAGGTTGGCTACACCTTC
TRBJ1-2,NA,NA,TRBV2,CASRSAYTF,TGTGCCAGCCGCAGTGCCTACACCTTC
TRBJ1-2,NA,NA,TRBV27,CASSRAGSFKDGYTF,TGTGCCAGTTCGCGTGCCGGCAGCTTTAAAGATGGCTACACCTTC
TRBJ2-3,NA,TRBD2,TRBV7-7,CASSPSGASTDTQYF,TGTGCCAGCAGTCCAAGCGGGGCGAGCACAGATACGCAGTATTTT
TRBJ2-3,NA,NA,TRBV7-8,CASSLFRTDTQYF,TGTGCCAGCAGCTTATTCAGAACAGATACGCAGTATTTT
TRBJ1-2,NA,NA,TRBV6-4,CASSDSGGAGYTF,TGTGCCAGCAGTGACTCTGGGGGCGCGGGCTACACCTTC
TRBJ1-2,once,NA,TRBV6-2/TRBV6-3,CASSYGSGPGYGYTF,TGTGCCAGCAGTTACGGTTCCGGACCCGGCTATGGCTACACCTTC
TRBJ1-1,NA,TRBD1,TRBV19,CASSLPGQGVRMNTEAFF,TGTGCCAGTAGCCTCCCGGGACAGGGGGTTAGGATGAACACTGAAGCTTTCTTT
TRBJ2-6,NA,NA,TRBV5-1,CASSLSAYSGLGSGANVLTF,TGCGCCAGCAGCTTGTCGGCATATTCGGGCCTTGGCTCTGGGGCCAACGTCCTGACTTTC
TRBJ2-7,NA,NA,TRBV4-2,CASSQGMQGMVHEQYF,TGTGCCAGCAGCCAAGGGATGCAGGGGATGGTCCACGAGCAGTACTTC
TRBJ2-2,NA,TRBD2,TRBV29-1,CSARTSGRTYTGELFF,TGCAGCGCACGGACTAGCGGGAGGACCTACACCGGGGAGCTGTTTTTT
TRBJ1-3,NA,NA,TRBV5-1,CASSQLGSGNTIYF,TGCGCCAGCAGCCAGCTCGGGAGTGGAAACACCATATATTTT
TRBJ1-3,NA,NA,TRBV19,CASRYGGEGNTIYF,TGTGCCAGTAGGTATGGGGGCGAAGGAAACACCATATATTTT
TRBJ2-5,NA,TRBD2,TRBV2,CASSALAGMGETQYF,TGTGCCAGCAGTGCACTAGCGGGGATGGGAGAGACCCAGTACTTC
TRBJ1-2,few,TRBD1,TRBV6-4,CASMPPGQSGYGYTF,TGTGCCAGCATGCCCCCGGGACAGTCAGGCTATGGCTACACCTTC
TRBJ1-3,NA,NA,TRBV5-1,CASSLLYGACCWGGKQSGNTIYF,TGCGCCAGCAGCTTGTTGTATGGGGCCTGCTGCTGGGGGGGCAAGCAGTCTGGAAACACCATATATTTT
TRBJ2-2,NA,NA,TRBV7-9,CASSPFRLGNTGELFF,TGTGCCAGCAGCCCCTTTAGGTTGGGGAACACCGGGGAGCTGTTTTTT
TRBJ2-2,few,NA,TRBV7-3,CASSVSPRAGELFF,TGTGCCAGCAGCGTTAGCCCCAGAGCCGGGGAGCTGTTTTTT
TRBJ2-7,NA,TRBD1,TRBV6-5,CASSIGQGLYEQYF,TGTGCCAGCAGTATAGGACAGGGACTTTACGAGCAGTACTTC
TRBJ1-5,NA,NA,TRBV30,CAWSVKNDQPQHF,TGTGCCTGGAGTGTAAAGAACGATCAGCCCCAGCATTTT
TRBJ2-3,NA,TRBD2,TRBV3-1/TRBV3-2,CATPSRDYLTDTQYF,TGTGCCACCCCGTCCCGGGACTATCTCACAGATACGCAGTATTTT
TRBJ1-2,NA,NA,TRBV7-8,CASSLFGASYYGYTF,TGTGCCAGCAGCTTATTTGGGGCATCTTACTATGGCTACACCTTC
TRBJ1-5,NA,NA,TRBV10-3,CAIKVLWQPQHF,TGTGCCATCAAGGTATTATGGCAGCCCCAGCATTTT
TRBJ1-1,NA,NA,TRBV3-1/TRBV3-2,CASSQDRGTEAFF,TGTGCCAGCAGCCAAGACAGGGGAACTGAAGCTTTCTTT
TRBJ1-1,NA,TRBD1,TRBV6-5,CASSYSGTGGSEAFF,TGTGCCAGCAGTTATTCCGGGACAGGGGGCTCTGAAGCTTTCTTT
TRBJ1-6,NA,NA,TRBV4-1,CASSQETASPLHF,TGCGCCAGCAGCCAAGAGACGGCATCACCCCTCCACTTT
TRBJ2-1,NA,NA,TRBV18,CASSPPNDGGQFF,TGTGCCAGCTCACCACCGAATGACGGGGGGCAGTTCTTC
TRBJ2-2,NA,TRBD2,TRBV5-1,CASSPLAGGPGELFF,TGCGCCAGCAGCCCATTAGCGGGAGGGCCCGGGGAGCTGTTTTTT
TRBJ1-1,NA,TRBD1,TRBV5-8,CASSSRDRGPIWNTEAFF,TGTGCCAGCAGCTCTCGGGACAGGGGGCCAATATGGAACACTGAAGCTTTCTTT
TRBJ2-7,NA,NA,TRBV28,CASSRGAGRTPTYEQYF,TGTGCCAGCAGCCGTGGGGCGGGCCGAACCCCAACCTACGAGCAGTACTTC
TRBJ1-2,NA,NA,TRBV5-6,CASSLASRGDGYTF,TGTGCCAGCAGCTTGGCTTCCCGGGGGGATGGCTACACCTTC
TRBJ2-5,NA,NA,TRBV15,CATSRDSDETQYF,TGTGCCACCAGCAGAGATTCAGATGAGACCCAGTACTTC
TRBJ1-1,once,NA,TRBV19,CASSMRTEDTEAFF,TGTGCCAGTAGTATGCGAACAGAGGACACTGAAGCTTTCTTT
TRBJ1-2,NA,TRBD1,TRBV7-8,CASSFTGGDYGYTF,TGTGCCAGCAGCTTTACAGGGGGAGACTATGGCTACACCTTC
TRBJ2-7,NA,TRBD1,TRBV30,CALAIWTGRVTKQYF,TGTGCCCTAGCAATTTGGACAGGGAGAGTTACGAAGCAGTACTTC
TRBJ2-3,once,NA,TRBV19,CASSFGTYMIADTQYF,TGTGCCAGTAGTTTTGGGACCTACATGATCGCAGATACGCAGTATTTT
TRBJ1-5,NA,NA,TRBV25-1,CASKSRDPNQPQHF,TGTGCCAGCAAATCCCGGGACCCCAATCAGCCCCAGCATTTT
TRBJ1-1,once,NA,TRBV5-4,CASSLTGRVAEAFF,TGTGCCAGCAGCCTAACAGGGCGGGTGGCTGAAGCTTTCTTT
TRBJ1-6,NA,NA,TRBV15,CATSPDTLLTPLHF,TGTGCCACCAGTCCCGATACTCTCTTAACACCCCTCCACTTT
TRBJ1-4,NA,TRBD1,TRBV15,CATSRVGGQGSEKLFF,TGTGCCACCAGCAGAGTTGGGGGACAGGGGAGTGAAAAACTGTTTTTT
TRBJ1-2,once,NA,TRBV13,CASSEGGPGGYTF,TGTGCCAGCAGCGAGGGGGGCCCGGGAGGCTACACCTTC
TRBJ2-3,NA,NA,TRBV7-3,CASSHPGLSTDTQYF,TGTGCCAGCAGCCACCCGGGACTCAGCACAGATACGCAGTATTTT
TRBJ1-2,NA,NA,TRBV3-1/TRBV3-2,CASSQERAGLGYGYTF,TGTGCCAGCAGCCAAGAAAGGGCAGGCTTGGGCTATGGCTACACCTTC
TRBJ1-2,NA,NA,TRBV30,CAWRTVDYGYTF,TGTGCCTGGAGAACAGTAGACTATGGCTACACCTTC
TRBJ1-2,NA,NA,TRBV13,CASSFTGDVYGYTF,TGTGCCAGCAGCTTCACGGGGGACGTATATGGCTACACCTTC
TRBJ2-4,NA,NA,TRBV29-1,CSVGAPGVENIQYF,TGCAGCGTTGGAGCCCCGGGGGTTGAAAACATTCAGTACTTC